This T cell receptor beta chain stems from a study of T cells in Graves' hyperthyroidism and ophthalmopathy. Study information: Once the initial diagnosis was made, peripheral blood was obtained before any treatment.

There were TCR beta CDR3 regions amplified from RNA transcripts. Using the HTBI primer set, a first-round RT-PCR was run on the TCR CDR3. MiXCR was run by TCRdb on the multiplex PCR reads, yielding one entry per CDR3 protein. Counted here are some 740,000 distinct CDR3 sequences, approximately 14% occurring once; the ten biggest clones make up roughly 10%. Study-wide findings and caveats: Most clonotypes expanded in the thyroid (above 0.001) were also present in blood.

V was clipped by 2 bases and J by 6 bases, with 10 bases between them. The CDR3 length is 14 residues. Germline assignment: CDR1 MNHEY and CDR2 SVGEGT. Concerning this clonotype: What it binds is not known.

The sample consisted of blood. This TCR derives from a woman between 18 and 30 years old with Graves' hyperthyroidism. The rearrangement uses TRBV6-2 or TRBV6-3 and TRBJ2-2; a weak D match, TRBD1 (6 bases). This CDR3 is CASSYGGMAGELFF. The CDR3 DNA sequence: TGTGCCAGCAGTTACGGGGGCATGGCCGGGGAGCTGTTTTTT.